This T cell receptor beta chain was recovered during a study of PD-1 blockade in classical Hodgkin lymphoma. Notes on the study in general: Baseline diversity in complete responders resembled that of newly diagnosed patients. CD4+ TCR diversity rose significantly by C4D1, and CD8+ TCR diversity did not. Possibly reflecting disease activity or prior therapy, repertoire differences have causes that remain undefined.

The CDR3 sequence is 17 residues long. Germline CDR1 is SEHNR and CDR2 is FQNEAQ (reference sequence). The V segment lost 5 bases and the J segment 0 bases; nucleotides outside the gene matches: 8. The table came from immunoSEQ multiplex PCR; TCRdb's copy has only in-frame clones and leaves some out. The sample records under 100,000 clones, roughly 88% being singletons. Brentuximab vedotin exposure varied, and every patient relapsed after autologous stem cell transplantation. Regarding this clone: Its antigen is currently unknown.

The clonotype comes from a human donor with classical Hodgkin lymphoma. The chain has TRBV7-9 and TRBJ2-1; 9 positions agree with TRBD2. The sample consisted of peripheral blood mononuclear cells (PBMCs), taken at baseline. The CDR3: CASSTIFSGSSYNEQFF. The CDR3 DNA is TGTGCCAGCAGCACCATTTTTAGCGGGAGCTCCTACAATGAGCAGTTCTTC.